This paragraph reports one TCR beta chain. Germline values: CDR1 MNHEY, CDR2 SMNVEV (reference sequence). The CDR3 covers 18 residues. The V end was cut by 0 bases, the J end by 0 bases, with 15 bases between. Splitting of each subset's genomic DNA was done evenly across several immunoSEQ plates. Sorted-subset replicate PCR reactions contained roughly 190 ng DNA, corresponding to tens of thousands of T cell genomes. Some clones are missing from TCRdb's copy, which holds only in-frame ones; the method was immunoSEQ multiplex PCR. The data contain 2 million to 2.5 million clones, 85% to 95% of them seen just once; the ten biggest clones take up 0.3% to 0.4%. The record originates from a study of shared clonotypes between healthy human individuals. Study summary: CD8 memory received one plate per donor, CD8 naive two, CD4 memory three and CD4 naive three.

The sample was naive CD4+ T cells from PBMCs. The subset is: CD45RA+ positively selected. The clonotype originates from a man between 18 and 35 years old in good health. Some clones in this sample may be carry-over from other donors' samples. This chain connects TRBV27 to TRBJ2-4; possible D gene TRBD2, 6 bases. CDR3 sequence: CASSLSYPGLIAKNIQYF. CDR3 DNA sequence: TGTGCCAGCAGTTTATCCTACCCGGGACTGATAGCCAAAAACATTCAGTACTTC.